The present T cell receptor beta chain was sequenced within a study of Ad26.COV2.S vaccination and SARS-CoV-2 variants. In the study overall: It was the COV1001 Ad26.COV2.S trial arm that included the donor. Intramuscular Ad26.COV2.S at 5x10^10 or 1x10^11 viral particles.

Between the trimmed V and J ends, which lost 5 bases and 0 bases, there was a span of 10 bases. This CDR3 is 14 amino acids long. Per germline, CDR1 MGHRA and CDR2 YSYEKL. Clones were sequenced by immunoSEQ multiplex PCR, and TCRdb holds only the in-frame ones, with some missing. The data contain a few hundred thousand clones, around 90% of them singletons. This sample's treatment: some 20 received Ad26.COV2.S at low or high dose, single or two shots; five or six received placebo; per-sample allocation not given. Sampling took place 63 days after the first vaccine or placebo injection. An adult of 18-55 years in Boston served as donor.

The sample in question was peripheral blood, obtained in a trial of Ad26.COV2.S vaccine versus placebo. The TCR was taken from a person between 18 and 59 years old who received the Ad26.COV2.S COVID-19 vaccine or a placebo. J is TRBJ1-2 and V is TRBV4-1; no clear D. The DNA of the CDR3 is TGCGCCAGCAGCTTCGGCGGCCCTAACTATGGCTACACCTTC. Amino acid sequence: CASSFGGPNYGYTF.